These T cell receptor beta chains were read from a single sample in a study of blood T cell repertoires in COVID-19. Method: immunoSEQ multiplex PCR; TCRdb's copy keeps in-frame clones and lacks some. This sample has 100,000 to 150,000 clones, with around 81% found just once. Material: peripheral blood. The receptors originated from a woman aged 50 to 65 with acute or convalescent COVID-19. Each CDR3 is given with its conserved first and last residue. The D gene is left open where the match is weak. Clone sizes are given selectively: once, few, many, or a class where the clone is expanded.

. | . | TRBJ1-2 | TRBV28 | CASSLWAYGYTF | TGTGCCAGCAGTTTATGGGCCTATGGCTACACCTTC
. | once | TRBJ1-2 | TRBV27 | CAIRDFRGYTF | .
. | . | TRBJ1-2 | TRBV25-1 | CASSESTDYGYTF | TGTGCCAGCAGTGAATCAACTGACTATGGCTACACCTTC
TRBD2 | . | TRBJ2-4 | TRBV19 | CASSFRIQAGLAKNIQYF | TGTGCCAGTAGTTTCAGGATCCAAGCGGGGTTAGCCAAAAACATTCAGTACTTC
TRBD1 | . | TRBJ1-5 | TRBV10-3 | CAISDTGGRQPQHF | TGTGCCATCAGTGACACAGGGGGTAGGCAGCCCCAGCATTTT
. | . | TRBJ1-2 | TRBV27 | CASSHRENYGYTF | TGTGCCAGCAGCCACCGGGAAAACTATGGCTACACCTTC
. | . | TRBJ1-5 | TRBV25-1 | CASSEGGSNQPQHF | TGTGCCAGCAGTGAGGGGGGTAGCAATCAGCCCCAGCATTTT
. | . | TRBJ1-2 | TRBV2 | CAGVAGNYGYTF | TGTGCAGGAGTGGCGGGCAACTATGGCTACACCTTC
TRBD2 | . | TRBJ2-1 | TRBV7-9 | CASSLTSGRITYNEQFF | TGTGCCAGCAGCTTGACTAGCGGGAGGATTACTTACAATGAGCAGTTCTTC
TRBD2 | . | TRBJ2-2 | TRBV27 | CASRGGVGNTGELFF | TGTGCCAGCAGGGGGGGGGTAGGGAACACCGGGGAGCTGTTTTTT
. | . | TRBJ2-3 | TRBV30 | CAWSVGRGPSTDTQYF | TGTGCCTGGAGTGTTGGGCGGGGCCCTAGCACAGATACGCAGTATTTT
. | . | TRBJ1-1 | TRBV5-1 | CASSLAGGGYTEAFF | TGCGCCAGCAGCTTGGCGGGGGGCGGATACACTGAAGCTTTCTTT
. | . | TRBJ2-1 | TRBV5-1 | CASSLGPNNEQFF | TGCGCCAGCAGCTTGGGGCCCAACAATGAGCAGTTCTTC
. | . | TRBJ1-1 | TRBV30 | CAWSGVGGTTEAFF | TGTGCCTGGAGTGGAGTGGGGGGGACCACTGAAGCTTTCTTT
TRBD1 | . | TRBJ1-1 | TRBV9 | CASSVGQGTEAFF | TGTGCCAGCAGCGTAGGACAGGGGACTGAAGCTTTCTTT
. | many | TRBJ1-1 | TRBV13 | CASSETGRQWAFF | TGTGCCAGCAGCGAAACCGGTAGACAGTGGGCTTTCTTT